Below, one T cell receptor (beta chain) is given with its context. The specificity of this receptor is unknown. No base quality information exists; no much larger clone differs at one position. The data originate from a study of blood T cell repertoires in COVID-19 (dated by TCRdb to the early 2020s). Notes on the research overall: Samples from collaborators originated in the United States, Italy and Spain and spanned both the acute and convalescent phases of COVID-19. The material from the prospective study consisted of cDNA or gDNA derived from T cells, B-cell-depleted T cells, or PBMCs. The dataset comprised deeply sampled blood TCRbeta repertoires from subjects exposed to, actively infected with, or recovered from COVID-19. The repertoires were released in a freely available public database intended as a resource for research on the immune response to SARS-CoV-2. The samples were drawn from two sources: the first 160 participants of the ongoing ImmuneRACE study, and approximately 1,300 subjects contributed by 6 global collaborators. Nearly every sample came with metadata listing a de-identified subject ID, COVID-19 status, age in years and sex. HLA class I and class II types, where available, came from metadata supplied by the sample provider rather than from assay-based typing. Overall study outcomes, separate from this receptor: How much clinical and demographic metadata was included differed by source and by participant, and the metadata was provided uncurated.

The collaborating institutions used their own protocols to collect whole blood in K2EDTA tubes. For TCRbeta analysis, collaborators shipped samples in one of three forms: frozen whole blood, isolated PBMCs, or DNA extracted from either of those sample types. TCRbeta CDR3 regions were amplified from genomic DNA using the immunoSEQ Assay, a bias-controlled multiplex PCR. Processing in the source paper ran as follows. Within the assay, amplification of reference gene primers was used to estimate how many nucleated cells each sample contained. To quantify the absolute abundance of each unique TCRbeta CDR3 rearrangement, sequence reads were collapsed and filtered. Productive Simpson clonality was computed per sample as the square root of Simpson's diversity index over productive rearrangements. This immuneACCESS table, as held by TCRdb, lists in-frame sequences with V and J called but not all clones. Of the missing ones, under half trace to an unresolved V gene in checked studies; the others have no known cause. V and J calls and clone size are those listed in that table; D and trimming were worked out from the DNA. This sample holds roughly 70,000 clones; approximately 79% were observed only once. About 6% of the sample goes to the ten largest clones.

The junction carries 11 bases between V and J, which are trimmed by 5 bases and 8 bases respectively. From its cysteine to its phenylalanine, the CDR3 spans 11 amino acids. Only the CDR3 DNA stays, 33 bases, in frame from base 1. The germline V gene (reference sequence) supplies CDR1 DFQATT and CDR2 SNEGSKA. Recombination connected TRBV20-1 to TRBJ2-3; no D gene is confidently identified. Sequencing was performed on peripheral blood. The sequence was obtained from a woman in her sixties or seventies with acute or convalescent COVID-19. CDR3 sequence: CSALHPPTQYF. The base sequence is TGCAGTGCTTTACACCCGCCTACGCAGTATTTT.